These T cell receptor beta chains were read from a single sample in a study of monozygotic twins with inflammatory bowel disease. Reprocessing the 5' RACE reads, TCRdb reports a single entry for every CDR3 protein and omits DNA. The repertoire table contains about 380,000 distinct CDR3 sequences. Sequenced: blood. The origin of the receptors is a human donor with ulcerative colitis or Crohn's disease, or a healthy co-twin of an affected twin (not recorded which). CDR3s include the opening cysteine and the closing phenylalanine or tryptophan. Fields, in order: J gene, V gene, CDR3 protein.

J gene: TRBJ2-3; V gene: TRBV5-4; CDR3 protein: CASSLAGGAYTDTQYF
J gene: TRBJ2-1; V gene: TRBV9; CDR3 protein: CASSAQTAPSSYNEQFF
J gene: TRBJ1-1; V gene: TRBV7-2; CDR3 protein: CASSVVYLRLMNTEAFF
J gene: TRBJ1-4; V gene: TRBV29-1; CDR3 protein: CSVGPLDEKLFF
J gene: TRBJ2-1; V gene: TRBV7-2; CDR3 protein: CASSIGRTSGGVDEQFF
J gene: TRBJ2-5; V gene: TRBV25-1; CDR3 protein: CASSDGPSETQYF
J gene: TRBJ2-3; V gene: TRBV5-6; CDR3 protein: CASSAGSGTSGGVTQYF
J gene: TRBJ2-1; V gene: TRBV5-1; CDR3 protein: CASSTEWTNYNEQFF
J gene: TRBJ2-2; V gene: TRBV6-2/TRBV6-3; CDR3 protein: CASSSDRDRGNTGELFF
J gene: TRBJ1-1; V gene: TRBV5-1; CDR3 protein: CASSLVLGPAEAFF
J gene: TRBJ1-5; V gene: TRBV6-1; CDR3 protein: CGSTLSGQPQHF
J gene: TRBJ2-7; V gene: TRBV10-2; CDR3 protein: CASSPPGQGNEQYF
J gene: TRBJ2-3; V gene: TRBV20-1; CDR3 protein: CSARLAGVRADTQYF
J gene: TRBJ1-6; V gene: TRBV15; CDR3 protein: CATSRDPDGNLHF
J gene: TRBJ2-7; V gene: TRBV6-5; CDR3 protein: CASVRTGTYEQYF
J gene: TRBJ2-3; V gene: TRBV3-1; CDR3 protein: CASSQDTRGGPDTQYF
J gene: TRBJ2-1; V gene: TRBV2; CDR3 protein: CASRRQGSNSYNDQFF
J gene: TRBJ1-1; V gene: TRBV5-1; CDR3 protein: CASRTGGTFSEAFF
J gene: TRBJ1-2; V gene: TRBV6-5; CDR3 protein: CASSYRDLYGYTF
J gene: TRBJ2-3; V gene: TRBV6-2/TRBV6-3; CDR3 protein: CASSIGTGLAEPPSTDTQYF
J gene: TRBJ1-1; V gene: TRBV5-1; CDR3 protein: CASTPDGTAKRVTEAFF
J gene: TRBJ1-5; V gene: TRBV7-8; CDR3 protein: CASSWIEEGNQPQHF
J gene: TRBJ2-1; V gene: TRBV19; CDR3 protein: CATDAGQGHNEQFF
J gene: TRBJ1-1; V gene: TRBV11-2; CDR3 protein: CASSPSGGYTEAFF
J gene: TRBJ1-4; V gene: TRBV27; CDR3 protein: CASSQSLYGANEKLFF
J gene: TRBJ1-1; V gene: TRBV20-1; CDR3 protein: CSARDLTEAFF
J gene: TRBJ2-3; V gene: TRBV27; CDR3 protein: CASSLGGGYLSTDTQYF
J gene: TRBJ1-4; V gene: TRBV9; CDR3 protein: CASSVGGTGGEKLFF
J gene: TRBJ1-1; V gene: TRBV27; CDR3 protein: CASRDRQGVTKMNTEAFF
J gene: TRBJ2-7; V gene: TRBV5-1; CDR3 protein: CASSFGSTYEQYF
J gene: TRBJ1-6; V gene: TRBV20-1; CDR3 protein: CSAAPGGSGIYISPFHF
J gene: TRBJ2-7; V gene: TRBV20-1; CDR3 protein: CSALRQGRTYEQYF
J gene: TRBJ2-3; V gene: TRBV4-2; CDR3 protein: CASSQQRGDNTDTQYF
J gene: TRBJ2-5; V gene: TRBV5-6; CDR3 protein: CASSFWVAGDQETQYF
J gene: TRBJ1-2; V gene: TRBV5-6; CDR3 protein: CASSLGRTLNYGYTF